What follows are 10 T cell receptor beta chains derived from one specimen sequenced in a study of memory CD4+ T cells and cytomegalovirus serostatus. The sort gate was single viable CD3+CD4+CD8-CD45RO+ cells for memory CD4+ T cells. Produced via immunoSEQ multiplex PCR; TCRdb's table is partial and in-frame only. The sample lists 40,000 to 50,000 clones, approximately 74% seen once, with more than 1% in the top ten. Sequencing used memory CD4+ T cells from blood. The receptor set was obtained from an adult in good health and CMV-seropositive.

The genes are TRBV6-1 and TRBJ1-5, with no clear D. V was shortened by 4 bases and J by 0 bases, with 7 bases between the two germline ends. The CDR3 sequence is 14 residues long. CDR1 and CDR2 (germline): MNHNS, SASEGT. The DNA for the CDR3 is TGTGCCAGCAGTGTTGGGCTTAGCAATCAGCCCCAGCATTTT. Amino acids: CASSVGLSNQPQHF.

This sequence joins TRBV13 and TRBJ1-1; TRBD1 matches at 12 bases. With V trimmed by 3 bases and J by 4 bases, 12 bases remained unmatched. This CDR3 comprises 18 residues. The germline CDR1 and CDR2 sequences are PRHDT and FYEKMQ (reference sequence). DNA of the CDR3: TGTGCCAGCAGCTTTTCGGCGGGACAGGGGGCATCGAGCACTGAAGCTTTCTTT. Protein: CASSFSAGQGASSTEAFF.

The V gene is TRBV7-9, the J gene TRBJ1-6, with TRBD1 identical over 7 bases. Losses at the gene ends were 5 bases for V and 4 bases for J; bases not matched to a gene: 2. From germline, CDR1 is SEHNR and CDR2 FQNEAQ (reference sequence). The CDR3 runs to 14 residues. In DNA form, the CDR3 reads TGTGCCAGCAGCGCAGGGGGTTATAATTCACCCCTCCACTTT. The encoded protein is CASSAGGYNSPLHF.

The rearrangement links TRBV29-1 to TRBJ1-4, with 9 bases identical to TRBD1. Germline V gives CDR1 SQVTM, CDR2 ANQGSEA. V trimming: 6 bases; J trimming: 3 bases; junction bases outside the gene matches: 17. CDR3 size: 18 residues. CDR3 bases: TGCAGCGTCGCCACATTTGGACAGGGGTTGGGGGCTAATGAAAAACTGTTTTTT. It translates to CSVATFGQGLGANEKLFF.

V is TRBV11-2 and J is TRBJ2-5; D gene uncertain. The CDR3 has 15 residues. Trimming stripped 7 bases from V and 2 bases from J, with 17 bases between. Germline values: CDR1 SGHAT, CDR2 FQNNGV. The CDR3 DNA reads TGTGCCAGCACCCAAGATATGGGGTGGCAAGAGACCCAGTACTTC. It is translated as CASTQDMGWQETQYF. The full variable domain, its missing parts supplied by reference TRBV11-2 and TRBJ2-5, is EAGVAQSPRYKIIEKRQSVAFWCNPISGHATLYWYQQILGQGPKLLIQFQNNGVVDDSQLPKDRFSAERLKGVDSTLKIQPAKLEDSAVYLCASTQDMGWQETQYFGPGTRLLVL.

The chain has TRBV6-1 and TRBJ1-5; possible D gene TRBD1, 6 bases. The V gene's germline CDR1 is MNHNS and CDR2 SASEGT. The CDR3 loop spans 12 amino acids. Trimming shortened V by 6 bases and J by 7 bases, and 10 bases separated the two germline ends. The CDR3 DNA sequence: TGTGCCAGCAGCACAGGGTACCAGCCCCAGCATTTT. Protein product: CASSTGYQPQHF.

The rearrangement uses TRBV7-2 and TRBJ1-2, with TRBD1 matching 10 bases. V was clipped by 5 bases and J by 4 bases; unmatched bases: 4. CDR1 is SGHTA and CDR2 is FQGNSA in the germline V gene. This CDR3 has 14 amino acids. The CDR3 nucleotides read TGTGCCAGCAGCCCCCGGACAGGGGGCTATGGCTACACCTTC. It codes for CASSPRTGGYGYTF. The full variable domain, its missing parts supplied by reference TRBV7-2 and TRBJ1-2, is GAGVSQSPSNKVTEKGKDVELRCDPISGHTALYWYRQSLGQGLEFLIYFQGNSAPDKSGLPSDRFSAERTGGSVSTLTIQRTQQEDSAVYLCASSPRTGGYGYTFGSGTRLTVV.

The V and J genes are TRBV19 and TRBJ1-4, with TRBD1 matching over 7 bases. The CDR3 runs 15 residues. Germline assignment: CDR1 LNHDA and CDR2 SQIVND (reference sequence). Trimming at V came to 2 bases and at J to 4 bases, leaving 4 bases not matched to a gene. CDR3 coding DNA: TGTGCCAGTAGTATACTCCAGGGGGATAATGAAAAACTGTTTTTT. Residues: CASSILQGDNEKLFF.

The chain joins TRBV18 to TRBJ1-2; D uncertain. This CDR3 has 13 amino acids. In germline, CDR1 is KGHSH, CDR2 LQKENI. V was pared by 2 bases and J by 1 base, with 5 bases between. CDR3 DNA sequence: TGTGCCAGCTCACCAGACTTTAACTATGGCTACACCTTC. Amino acids: CASSPDFNYGYTF.

This clone was detected only a few times. The chain links TRBV6-5 to TRBJ1-2; D is unresolved. The CDR3 has 16 residues. Germline CDR1 is MNHEY and CDR2 is SVGAGI. The V and J ends lost 3 bases and 3 bases respectively, with 17 bases between them. The CDR3 sequence: CASSYKRGSEYYGYTF. Written as DNA, the CDR3 is TGTGCCAGCAGTTATAAGCGGGGAAGTGAATACTATGGCTACACCTTC.